The 27 T cell receptor beta chains reported below all come from one sample, sequenced in a study of T cell changes during pregnancy in multiple sclerosis. Here immunoSEQ multiplex PCR was the method, and the copy in TCRdb shows in-frame clones only, minus some. The profile shows 50,000 to 75,000 clones, around 91% of them singletons. Sample: peripheral blood, taken in the third trimester of pregnancy. The receptors derive from a female donor in good health, enrolled as a control in a pregnancy study.

This clone occurred a few times. J is TRBJ2-7 and V is TRBV7-9; 13 nucleotides line up with TRBD2. The CDR3 covers 16 residues. Germline assignment: CDR1 SEHNR and CDR2 FQNEAQ (reference sequence). Trimming took 5 bases from V and 3 from J; bases not matched to a gene: 7. The CDR3 region is CASSPRTSGGVYEQYF. In DNA, the CDR3 is TGTGCCAGCAGCCCCAGAACTAGCGGGGGGGTCTACGAGCAGTACTTC.

The rearrangement links TRBV7-9 to TRBJ2-1; TRBD2 matches at 13 bases. Germline V CDR1 and CDR2: SEHNR, FQNEAQ (reference sequence). This CDR3 has 15 residues. V shed 5 bases and J 8 bases; nucleotides not matched to a gene: 6. The CDR3 loop reads CASSPRTSGSHEQFF. DNA for the CDR3: TGTGCCAGCAGCCCTCGGACTAGCGGGAGTCATGAGCAGTTCTTC.

V gene TRBV5-6 combines with J gene TRBJ2-3; 7 positions agree with TRBD2. Germline trimming cut 1 base from V and 2 bases from J; bases unmatched to any gene: 4. This CDR3 is built from 15 residues. Germline-derived CDR1 and CDR2 are SGHDT and YYEEEE. The CDR3 is CASSLFLADTDTQYF. For the CDR3, the DNA is TGTGCCAGCAGCTTGTTTCTAGCGGACACAGATACGCAGTATTTT. Full variable domain (remainder filled in from reference TRBV5-6 and TRBJ2-3): DAGVTQSPTHLIKTRGQQVTLRCSPKSGHDTVSWYQQALGQGPQFIFQYYEEEERQRGNFPDRFSGHQFPNYSSELNVNALLLGDSALYLCASSLFLADTDTQYFGPGTRLTVL.

The DNA of the CDR3 is TGTGCCAGCAGTTACTCGAGCGAGCAGTACTTC. Protein: CASSYSSEQYF. The rearrangement links TRBV6-5 to TRBJ2-7; no firm D call. This CDR3 has 11 residues. Germline V gene lookup returns CDR1 MNHEY and CDR2 SVGAGI. V lost 0 bases and J 6 bases, leaving 3 bases between the germline ends.

V gene TRBV2 combines with J gene TRBJ2-1, with a possible D match to TRBD1 (5 bases). Per germline, CDR1 SNHLY and CDR2 FYNNEI. The germline V and J ends were trimmed by 6 bases and 9 bases, with 12 bases remaining between them. CDR3 length: 12 amino acids. CDR3 in amino acids: CASSSLDSEQFF. DNA for the CDR3: TGTGCCAGCAGCTCGCTAGACAGTGAGCAGTTCTTC.

The chain recombines TRBV18 with TRBJ1-3, with TRBD1 matching over 7 bases. Trimming removed 3 bases from V and 0 bases from J; junction bases left unmatched: 11. CDR3 length: 18 amino acids. Germline V gene lookup returns CDR1 KGHSH and CDR2 LQKENI. The CDR3, as DNA: TGTGCCAGCTCACCCCTTCCCGGGACAGTTAACTCTGGAAACACCATATATTTT. Amino acids: CASSPLPGTVNSGNTIYF.

The chain links TRBV19 to TRBJ1-5; D may be TRBD1 (5 bases). The V end lost 3 bases, the J end lost 7 bases, and 10 bases lay between the germline ends. Germline V gene data show CDR1 as LNHDA and CDR2 as SQIVND (reference sequence). The CDR3 runs 13 residues. The CDR3 loop is CASSIREGQPQHF. CDR3 coding DNA: TGTGCCAGTAGTATCAGGGAGGGACAGCCCCAGCATTTT.

The chain uses TRBV29-1 and TRBJ1-1; D is unresolved. Deletions cut 3 bases from V and 1 base from J, with 6 bases between. Germline-derived CDR1 and CDR2 are SQVTM and ANQGSEA. CDR3 length: 12 residues. Here the CDR3 reads CSVEASNTEAFF. For the CDR3, the DNA is TGCAGCGTTGAGGCTTCGAACACTGAAGCTTTCTTT.

V usage is TRBV5-1 and J usage is TRBJ2-5, with TRBD2 identical over 14 bases. The germline V gene has CDR1 SGHRS and CDR2 YFSETQ. After removal of 7 bases from V and 2 bases from J, the junction contained 7 bases not matched to a gene. This CDR3 has 16 residues. The DNA for the CDR3 is TGCGCCAGCCAGGGACTAGCGGGAGCCCCACAAGAGACCCAGTACTTC. As protein: CASQGLAGAPQETQYF.

This clone has just a few counts. The rearrangement uses TRBV9 and TRBJ2-2, with TRBD2 matching over 8 bases. V lost 0 bases and J lost 5; bases outside the gene matches: 6. The CDR3 runs to 16 residues. Germline CDR1 SGDLS, CDR2 YYNGEE. The chain's CDR3 is CASSVGTGTRTGELFF. The CDR3 region has the DNA TGTGCCAGCAGCGTAGGGACCGGGACTAGAACCGGGGAGCTGTTTTTT.

The CDR3 nucleotides read TGTGCCAGCACCGTAGACTCCTACCCCTATGGCTACACCTTC. It translates to CASTVDSYPYGYTF. The rearrangement joins TRBV5-4 to TRBJ1-2; D is unclear. Germline loops: CDR1 SGHNT, CDR2 YYREEE (reference sequence). This CDR3 is built from 14 residues. The V and J ends lost 6 bases and 4 bases respectively, with 16 bases between them.

The chain combines TRBV5-1 with TRBJ2-7; 7 bases agree with TRBD2. This CDR3 is 15 amino acids long. CDR1 and CDR2 (germline): SGHRS, YFSETQ. V shed 6 bases, J shed 0 bases, and the junction held 9 bases outside the gene matches. Here the CDR3 DNA reads TGCGCCAGCAAGATATGGGAGGGGAGCTCCTACGAGCAGTACTTC. It encodes CASKIWEGSSYEQYF.

This clone was seen only a few times. The chain joins TRBV5-1 to TRBJ2-1; 9 bases map to TRBD1. Germline CDR1 is SGHRS and CDR2 is YFSETQ. The CDR3 totals 14 residues. The V and J ends lost 6 bases and 5 bases, in that order; junction bases with no gene match: 6. The CDR3, as DNA: TGCGCCAGCACCAACAGGGGGCAAGACAATGAGCAGTTCTTC. Amino acid sequence: CASTNRGQDNEQFF.

This chain uses TRBV28 with TRBJ1-2, with TRBD1 as a possible D gene (5 bases). Germline lookup yields CDR1 MDHEN and CDR2 SYDVKM. The V end was cut by 3 bases, the J end by 1 base, with 9 bases between. The CDR3 spans 14 residues. The CDR3 DNA sequence: TGTGCCAGCAGTTTTGAGACAGTTAACTATGGCTACACCTTC. Translating it yields CASSFETVNYGYTF.

The chain joins TRBV6-1 to TRBJ1-2; 12 bases are a match to TRBD1. The V gene end was trimmed by 0 bases and the J gene end by 4 bases; junction bases not matched to a gene: 6. CDR1 is MNHNS and CDR2 is SASEGT in the germline V gene. The CDR3 spans 17 residues. The CDR3 sequence: CASSEAGTGGAGYGYTF. For the CDR3, the DNA is TGTGCCAGCAGTGAAGCGGGGACAGGGGGCGCTGGCTATGGCTACACCTTC.

The chain uses TRBV6-1 and TRBJ1-4, with D possibly being TRBD1 (5 bases). Germline V gene lookup returns CDR1 MNHNS and CDR2 SASEGT. The ends were cut back, 8 bases at V and 5 bases at J, with 15 bases in the middle. This CDR3 has 14 residues. CDR3 nucleotides: TGTGCCAGCGCCTCCGCCCGGGGGAATGAAAAACTGTTTTTT. Amino acids: CASASARGNEKLFF.

The rearrangement joins TRBV5-1 to TRBJ2-2, with TRBD2 identical over 12 bases. V was clipped by 4 bases and J by 1 base; unmatched bases: 2. The CDR3 is made up of 16 amino acids. Germline-derived CDR1 and CDR2 are SGHRS and YFSETQ. The DNA for the CDR3 is TGCGCCAGCAGCCTGACTAGCGGGAGGAACACCGGGGAGCTGTTTTTT. This encodes CASSLTSGRNTGELFF.

V usage is TRBV7-6 and J usage is TRBJ2-5; 8 bases align to TRBD1. The CDR3 spans 16 residues. Germline CDR1 is SGHVS and CDR2 is FNYEAQ. J was trimmed by 1 base and V by 0 bases; bases with no gene match: 4. The CDR3 region is CASSLAPRGLQETQYF. CDR3 DNA: TGTGCCAGCAGCTTAGCGCCCAGGGGGCTCCAAGAGACCCAGTACTTC.

The chain couples TRBV12-5 to TRBJ1-5, with D unresolved. CDR1 LGHNT and CDR2 FRNRAP come from the germline V gene. V was shortened by 7 bases and J by 1 base, with 11 bases between the two germline ends. The CDR3 contains 14 residues. This chain's CDR3 is CASDGGFSNQPQHF. The CDR3 coding sequence is TGTGCTAGTGATGGAGGGTTCAGCAATCAGCCCCAGCATTTT.

This chain connects TRBV28 to TRBJ2-7; D might be TRBD2 (5 bases). The CDR3 sequence is 13 residues long. V dropped 5 bases and J dropped 6 bases, with 14 bases sitting between them. Germline CDR1 and CDR2: MDHEN and SYDVKM. The CDR3 spells CASSHPQRGEQYF. The CDR3 DNA is TGTGCCAGCAGTCACCCTCAACGGGGCGAGCAGTACTTC.

The CDR3 protein is CASSLRLPIDTGELFF. Written as DNA, the CDR3 is TGTGCCAGCAGTCTAAGACTCCCCATCGACACCGGGGAGCTGTTTTTT. This chain joins TRBV27 and TRBJ2-2; D is unclear. Trimming removed 5 bases at V and 3 bases at J, with 16 bases between. Germline assignment: CDR1 MNHEY and CDR2 SMNVEV (reference sequence). This CDR3 is built from 16 residues.

This clone came up once. The DNA of the CDR3 is TGTGCCATCGGGACAGGGGGACTGAACACTGAAGCTTTCTTT. Amino acids: CAIGTGGLNTEAFF. This chain connects TRBV27 to TRBJ1-1; 11 bases are a match to TRBD1. Germline-derived CDR1 and CDR2 are MNHEY and SMNVEV (reference sequence). The length of the CDR3 is 14 residues. The V segment lost 10 bases and the J segment 0 bases; nucleotides outside the gene matches: 4.

The V call is TRBV19, the J call TRBJ2-1, with 7 bases matching TRBD1. Germline CDR1 is LNHDA and CDR2 is SQIVND (reference sequence). Losses at the gene ends were 6 bases for V and 0 bases for J; bases not matched to a gene: 5. The CDR3 is made up of 15 amino acids. The CDR3 bases are TGTGCCAGTAGGGGACAGTGGAGCTCCTACAATGAGCAGTTCTTC. Protein: CASRGQWSSYNEQFF.

The V gene is TRBV21-1, the J gene TRBJ2-1; the table calls TRBD1, which could not be checked here. TRBV21-1 is annotated as a pseudogene. This CDR3 is 17 amino acids long. CDR3 nucleotides: TGTGCCAGCAGCAAAGCGGGACCCGGGACAGCTTGCAATGAGCAGTTCTTC. It codes for CASSKAGPGTACNEQFF.

The count of this clone is one. The chain carries TRBV21-1 and TRBJ1-1. TRBV21-1 is a pseudogene. The CDR3 totals 16 residues. CDR3 region: CASSKWLEGQKTEAFF. Written as DNA, the CDR3 is TGTGCCAGCAGCAAATGGTTGGAGGGGCAGAAAACTGAAGCTTTCTTT.

The chain recombines TRBV10-3 with TRBJ1-6; D perhaps matches TRBD1 (5 bases). V gave up 3 bases and J gave up 7 bases, with 7 bases separating them. Looked up from germline, CDR1 is ENHRY and CDR2 is SYGVKD. There are 13 residues in the CDR3. Here the CDR3 DNA reads TGTGCCATCAGTGAAACAGGCAATTCACCCCTCCACTTT. Protein sequence: CAISETGNSPLHF.

The rearrangement uses TRBV30 and TRBJ1-4; no clear D. The V gene lost 4 bases and the J gene lost 4 bases, with 10 bases spanning the gap. Germline values: CDR1 GTSNPN, CDR2 SVGIG (reference sequence). CDR3 length equals 13 residues. DNA of the CDR3: TGTGCCTGGAAAAGCCGAGATAATGAAAAACTGTTTTTT. Translating gives CAWKSRDNEKLFF.